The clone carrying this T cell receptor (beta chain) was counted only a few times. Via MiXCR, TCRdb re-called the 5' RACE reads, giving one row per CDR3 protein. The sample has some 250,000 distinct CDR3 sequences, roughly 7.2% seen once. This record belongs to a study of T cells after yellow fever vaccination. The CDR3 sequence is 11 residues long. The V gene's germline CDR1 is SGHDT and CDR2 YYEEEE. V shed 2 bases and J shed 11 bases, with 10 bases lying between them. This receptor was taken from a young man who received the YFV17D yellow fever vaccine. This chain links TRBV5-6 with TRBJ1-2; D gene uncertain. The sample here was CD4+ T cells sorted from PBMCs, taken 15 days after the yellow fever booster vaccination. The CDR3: CASSFGGFYTF. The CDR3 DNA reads TGTGCCAGCAGCTTTGGAGGCTTTTACACCTTC.